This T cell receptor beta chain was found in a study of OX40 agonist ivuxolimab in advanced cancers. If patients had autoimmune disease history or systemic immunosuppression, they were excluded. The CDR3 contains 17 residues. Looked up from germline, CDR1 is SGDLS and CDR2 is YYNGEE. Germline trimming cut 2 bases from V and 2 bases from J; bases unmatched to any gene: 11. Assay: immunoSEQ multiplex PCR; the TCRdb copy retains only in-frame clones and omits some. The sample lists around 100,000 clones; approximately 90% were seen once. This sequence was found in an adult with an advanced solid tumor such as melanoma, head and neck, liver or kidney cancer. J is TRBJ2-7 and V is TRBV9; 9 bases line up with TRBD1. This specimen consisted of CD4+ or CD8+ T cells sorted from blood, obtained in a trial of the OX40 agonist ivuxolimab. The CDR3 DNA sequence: TGTGCCAGCAGCGTCGGTCCCGGGACAGGGCTGCCCTACGAGCAGTACTTC. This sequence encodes CASSVGPGTGLPYEQYF.